The 28 T cell receptor beta chains reported below all come from one sample, sequenced in a study of beta chain features in type 1 diabetes. TCRB transcripts that were expressed got sequenced, as all of the isolated RNA had been reverse transcribed. Data came from immunoSEQ multiplex PCR; TCRdb stores just in-frame clones and leaves some out. The table records 300,000 to 350,000 clones, about 14% of them present only once. The sample taken for sequencing was central memory CD4+ T cells from blood. All receptors come from a man aged 30-40 years in good health.

V gene TRBV27 combines with J gene TRBJ1-4; D is perhaps TRBD1 (6 bases). Germline-derived CDR1 and CDR2 are MNHEY and SMNVEV (reference sequence). V lost 5 bases and J 8 bases, leaving 15 bases between the germline ends. The CDR3 is made up of 14 amino acids. The CDR3 here is CASSAWEGVEKLFF. In DNA, the CDR3 is TGTGCCAGCAGTGCTTGGGAGGGGGTCGAAAAACTGTTTTTT.

The CDR3 protein is CATSRLGGNTEAFF. The CDR3 nucleotides are TGTGCCACCAGCAGGCTGGGGGGGAACACTGAAGCTTTCTTT. This chain uses TRBV15 with TRBJ1-1; D is possibly TRBD1 (5 bases). Germline V lookup: CDR1 LNHNV, CDR2 YYDKDF (reference sequence). The ends were cut back, 3 bases at V and 1 base at J, with 9 bases in the middle. This CDR3 spans 14 amino acids.

The chain recombines TRBV7-2 with TRBJ1-5; no clear D. V lost 1 base and J lost 4, with 11 bases in between. Looked up from germline, CDR1 is SGHTA and CDR2 is FQGNSA. CDR3 length: 15 amino acids. CDR3 region: CASSLDGRLNQPQHF. CDR3 nucleotide sequence: TGTGCCAGCAGCTTAGACGGTCGGCTTAATCAGCCCCAGCATTTT.

This sequence joins TRBV7-2 and TRBJ1-1; D might be TRBD1 (6 bases). Between the trimmed V and J ends, which lost 1 base and 1 base, there was a span of 10 bases. Germline CDR1 SGHTA, CDR2 FQGNSA. This CDR3 is built from 15 residues. This CDR3 is CASSLVVGGNTEAFF. CDR3 nucleotides: TGTGCCAGCAGCTTAGTCGTAGGGGGGAACACTGAAGCTTTCTTT.

The chain employs TRBV5-1 and TRBJ2-1, with a tentative D call TRBD1 (6 bases). The length of the CDR3 is 15 residues. V lost 1 base and J 3 bases, leaving 11 bases between the germline ends. Germline V lookup: CDR1 SGHRS, CDR2 YFSETQ. The CDR3 nucleotides read TGCGCCAGCAGCTTGACCGGGACAAGCTACAATGAGCAGTTCTTC. Translated: CASSLTGTSYNEQFF.

V gene TRBV2 combines with J gene TRBJ1-5; D ambiguous. This CDR3 spans 14 amino acids. V lost 4 bases and J lost 4, with 11 bases in between. CDR1 is SNHLY and CDR2 is FYNNEI in the germline V gene. The CDR3 DNA is TGTGCCAGCAGTGGCCGACCACCTAATCAGCCCCAGCATTTT. Its protein is CASSGRPPNQPQHF.

This clone was seen repeatedly, ten times or more. The CDR3 DNA follows: TGTGCCACCAGCAGAGATCGGACGGGGACTGAAGCTTTCTTT. Translated: CATSRDRTGTEAFF. The rearrangement uses TRBV15 and TRBJ1-1; D gene uncertain. The CDR3 totals 14 residues. V lost 0 bases and J lost 5, with 10 bases in between. From germline, CDR1 is LNHNV and CDR2 YYDKDF (reference sequence).

This clone has just one count. The chain couples TRBV7-3 to TRBJ1-1; no clear D. The germline CDR1 and CDR2 sequences are SGHTA and FQGTGA. The length of the CDR3 is 13 residues. V lost 4 bases and J 2 bases, leaving 8 bases between the germline ends. CDR3 DNA: TGTGCCAGCAGCTACACGATTAACACTGAAGCTTTCTTT. It is translated as CASSYTINTEAFF.

This clone was picked up many times. V and J are TRBV23-1 and TRBJ1-1; 12 bases align to TRBD1. TRBV23-1 carries the ORF label, with uncertain function. V was pared by 6 bases and J by 8 bases, with 7 bases of the junction left unmatched. The CDR3 consists of 14 residues. CDR3: CASRTGQGAREAFF. Written as DNA, the CDR3 is TGCGCCAGCAGGACGGGACAGGGGGCGCGGGAAGCTTTCTTT.

The chain has TRBV7-9 and TRBJ2-5; 9 nucleotides align to TRBD1. J was trimmed by 3 bases and V by 5 bases; bases with no gene match: 4. This CDR3 region has 14 residues. Germline V CDR1 and CDR2: SEHNR, FQNEAQ (reference sequence). The CDR3 sequence: CASSPDRGEETQYF. In DNA, the CDR3 is TGTGCCAGCAGCCCGGACAGGGGTGAAGAGACCCAGTACTTC.

This chain joins TRBV27 and TRBJ1-5; no firm D call. V shed 4 bases and J shed 0 bases, with 10 bases lying between them. Germline CDR1 and CDR2: MNHEY and SMNVEV (reference sequence). This CDR3 region has 15 residues. The CDR3 region has the DNA TGTGCCAGCAGTTCAACACGTTATAGCAATCAGCCCCAGCATTTT. It translates to CASSSTRYSNQPQHF.

The V and J genes are TRBV11-1 and TRBJ1-2; D might be TRBD1 (5 bases). With 3 bases removed from V and 3 bases from J, the gap between germline ends came to 8 bases. The V gene's germline CDR1 is SGHAT and CDR2 FQDESV (reference sequence). The CDR3 sequence is 13 residues long. CDR3 residues: CASSFDSHYGYTF. In nucleotides, the CDR3 is TGTGCCAGCAGCTTCGACAGCCACTATGGCTACACCTTC.

V is TRBV7-2 and J is TRBJ2-5; TRBD2 matches at 9 bases. With 5 bases clipped from V and 9 bases from J, the junction kept 10 bases outside the gene matches. The CDR3 consists of 14 residues. Germline values: CDR1 SGHTA, CDR2 FQGNSA. CDR3 nucleotide sequence: TGTGCCAGCAGCCCGACTAGCGGTGGGTTGGCCCAGTACTTC. As protein: CASSPTSGGLAQYF.

This clone was found a few times. The chain couples TRBV20-1 to TRBJ2-5, with 7 bases lining up with TRBD1. In germline, CDR1 is DFQATT, CDR2 SNEGSKA (reference sequence). The CDR3 extends over 11 amino acids. The V segment lost 5 bases and the J segment 3 bases; nucleotides outside the gene matches: 0. For the CDR3, the DNA is TGCAGTGCTGACAGGGAAGAGACCCAGTACTTC. This sequence encodes CSADREETQYF.

By sample share, this clone is medium-sized (0.01 to 0.1%). Other DNA sequences from this sample encode an identical CDR3 as well. The chain joins TRBV2 to TRBJ2-6; D is uncertain. Germline V gene lookup returns CDR1 SNHLY and CDR2 FYNNEI. The CDR3 contains 13 residues. V lost 3 bases to trimming and J lost 8 bases, with 8 bases between them. The CDR3 sequence is CASSDYVSNVLTF. The CDR3 DNA follows: TGTGCCAGCAGTGACTATGTTTCCAACGTCCTGACTTTC. Full variable domain (remainder filled in from reference TRBV2 and TRBJ2-6): EPEVTQTPSHQVTQMGQEVILRCVPISNHLYFYWYRQILGQKVEFLVSFYNNEISEKSEIFDDQFSVERPDGSNFTLKIRSTKLEDSAMYFCASSDYVSNVLTFGAGSRLTVL.

The chain employs TRBV11-3 and TRBJ2-2, with TRBD2 as a possible D gene (5 bases). The germline V and J ends were trimmed by 1 base and 5 bases, with 8 bases remaining between them. The CDR3 totals 14 residues. Germline values: CDR1 SGHNT, CDR2 YENEEA. Here the CDR3 reads CASSLGTETGELFF. CDR3 DNA sequence: TGTGCCAGCAGCTTAGGGACTGAGACCGGGGAGCTGTTTTTT. The full variable domain, in which reference TRBV11-3 and TRBJ2-2 provide the parts outside the CDR3, is EAGVVQSPRYKIIEKKQPVAFWCNPISGHNTLYWYLQNLGQGPELLIRYENEEAVDDSQLPKDRFSAERLKGVDSTLKIQPAELGDSAVYLCASSLGTETGELFFGEGSRLTVL.

At least ten counts were recorded for this clone. The chain employs TRBV10-3 and TRBJ1-2; no definite D call. CDR1 ENHRY and CDR2 SYGVKD come from the germline V gene. V lost 6 bases, J lost 3 bases, and 11 bases lay in between. The CDR3 contains 13 residues. The CDR3 sequence is CAIRPGVDYGYTF. In nucleotides, the CDR3 is TGTGCCATCAGACCCGGTGTGGACTATGGCTACACCTTC.

In its sample, this clone was seen a few times. The J gene is TRBJ1-4, the V gene TRBV2; D unclear. V lost 7 bases and J lost 6, with 15 bases in between. The CDR3 has 14 amino acids. Germline V CDR1 and CDR2: SNHLY, FYNNEI. The CDR3 DNA reads as TGTGCCAGCACGTCTTGGGGATTGGATGAAAAACTGTTTTTT. It is translated as CASTSWGLDEKLFF.

This chain links TRBV5-1 with TRBJ1-1; perhaps TRBD1 as D (5 bases). Germline V lookup: CDR1 SGHRS, CDR2 YFSETQ. The V end was cut by 0 bases, the J end by 1 base, with 10 bases between. This CDR3 contains 15 residues. The CDR3 is CASSLEPGQNTEAFF. CDR3 DNA: TGCGCCAGCAGCTTGGAGCCGGGGCAGAACACTGAAGCTTTCTTT. Based on the CDR3 plus reference TRBV5-1 and TRBJ1-1, the full variable domain is KAGVTQTPRYLIKTRGQQVTLSCSPISGHRSVSWYQQTPGQGLQFLFEYFSETQRNKGNFPGRFSGRQFSNSRSEMNVSTLELGDSALYLCASSLEPGQNTEAFFGQGTRLTVV.

The chain recombines TRBV12-5 with TRBJ1-6; no definite D call. The CDR3 consists of 12 residues. Germline V gene data show CDR1 as LGHNT and CDR2 as FRNRAP. Trimming shortened V by 4 bases and J by 10 bases, and 8 bases separated the two germline ends. CDR3 region: CASGSEVSPLHF. CDR3 bases: TGTGCTAGTGGTTCGGAGGTCTCACCCCTCCACTTT. Combining the CDR3 with reference TRBV12-5 and TRBJ1-6 gives the whole variable domain DARVTQTPRHKVTEMGQEVTMRCQPILGHNTVFWYRQTMMQGLELLAYFRNRAPLDDSGMPKDRFSAEMPDATLATLKIQPSEPRDSAVYFCASGSEVSPLHFGNGTRLTVT.

The chain links TRBV7-8 to TRBJ2-3, with a weak D call TRBD2 (6 bases). The CDR3 consists of 15 residues. In germline, CDR1 is SGHVS, CDR2 FQNEAQ. The V gene lost 2 bases and the J gene lost 4 bases, with 13 bases spanning the gap. Written as DNA, the CDR3 is TGTGCCAGCAGCTTACTGGGGGGTAGCGCAGATACGCAGTATTTT. Translated: CASSLLGGSADTQYF.

In its sample, this clone was seen a few times. This chain joins TRBV7-2 and TRBJ1-1; D is unclear. Between the trimmed V and J ends, which lost 2 bases and 0 bases, there was a span of 10 bases. CDR1 SGHTA and CDR2 FQGNSA come from the germline V gene. The CDR3 sequence is 15 residues long. CDR3 nucleotide sequence: TGTGCCAGCAGCTTATCCCCGGTGGTGAACACTGAAGCTTTCTTT. Residues: CASSLSPVVNTEAFF.

This sequence joins TRBV6-1 and TRBJ2-1; 9 nucleotides match TRBD1. V was pared by 7 bases and J by 9 bases, with 10 bases of the junction left unmatched. The CDR3 contains 14 residues. CDR1 is MNHNS, CDR2 SASEGT, per germline. The CDR3 here is CASTQTGGDPEQFF. CDR3 DNA: TGTGCCAGCACCCAAACAGGGGGCGATCCTGAGCAGTTCTTC.

The V and J genes are TRBV5-4 and TRBJ1-2; no clear D. The CDR3 runs 12 residues. CDR1 is SGHNT, CDR2 YYREEE, per germline (reference sequence). V was shortened by 3 bases and J by 6 bases, with 9 bases between the two germline ends. The CDR3: CASSSGRDGYTF. In DNA, the CDR3 is TGTGCCAGCAGCTCCGGGAGGGATGGCTACACCTTC.

This clone has only a few counts. CDR3 DNA: TGTGCCAGCAGCTTAGCTATTGGGGGACAGTCCTTAAATCCTTTTTACGAGCAGTACTTC. Protein product: CASSLAIGGQSLNPFYEQYF. This chain uses TRBV7-2 with TRBJ2-7; TRBD1 matches 7 bases. CDR1 is SGHTA and CDR2 is FQGNSA in the germline V gene. The CDR3 contains 20 residues. V shed 0 bases, J shed 4 bases, and the junction held 21 bases outside the gene matches.

The V gene is TRBV25-1, the J gene TRBJ2-7; 7 bases are shared with TRBD1. The V gene's germline CDR1 is MGHDK and CDR2 SYGVNS. Trimming removed 7 bases from V and 2 bases from J; junction bases left unmatched: 8. This CDR3 is 14 amino acids long. The CDR3 spells CASIGTDRTYEQYF. CDR3 coding DNA: TGTGCCAGCATCGGGACAGACCGAACCTACGAGCAGTACTTC.

This clone was found a few times. Other DNA sequences in the same sample also yield this CDR3. This chain links TRBV27 with TRBJ2-2; TRBD2 might be the D (7 bases). Trimming took 5 bases from V and 7 from J, leaving 20 bases between them. Germline lookup yields CDR1 MNHEY and CDR2 SMNVEV (reference sequence). The CDR3 length is 16 residues. CDR3 amino acids: CASSAGLGGQVGELFF. DNA of the CDR3: TGTGCCAGCAGTGCCGGACTAGGGGGTCAAGTCGGGGAGCTGTTTTTT.

The chain joins TRBV14 to TRBJ2-5; a weak D match, TRBD1 (7 bases). Trimming left V 4 bases short and J 6 bases short, with 18 bases between. Germline assignment: CDR1 SGHDN and CDR2 FVKESK. The CDR3 length is 15 residues. The CDR3 here is CASSPRGAQLQTQYF. For the CDR3, the DNA is TGTGCCAGCAGCCCCAGGGGGGCCCAGCTTCAGACCCAGTACTTC.